A selection of T cell receptor beta chains follows, all from one sample in a study of human T cells and chemical hapten exposure. TCRdb re-derived calls from the RACE reads in MiXCR, one entry per CDR3 protein. The data show approximately 370,000 distinct CDR3 sequences, 4.5% to 7% seen once. Sequencing used whole blood, obtained in connection with sensitization to the hapten diphenylcyclopropenone (DPC). The receptor set was obtained from a woman aged 18-35 years with alopecia areata. Some clones in this sample may be carry-over from other donors' samples. Each CDR3 is given with its conserved first and last residue. The D gene is left open where the match is weak. Size tells how often a clone was seen (once, few, many) or the class of an expanded clone, and some rows leave it out.

>TRBV10-3|NA|TRBJ2-6|many|14
CAISDYSGANVLTF
TGTGCCATCAGTGATTACTCTGGGGCCAACGTCCTGACTTTC
>TRBV4-3|NA|TRBJ1-4|NA|14
CASSQDWGREKLFF
TGCGCCAGCAGCCAAGATTGGGGAAGGGAAAAACTGTTTTTT
>TRBV13|NA|TRBJ2-1|NA|13
CASSLANDNEQFF
TGTGCCAGCAGCTTAGCCAACGACAATGAGCAGTTCTTC
>TRBV7-2|TRBD1|TRBJ1-2|many|15
CASSPQGQGAGGYTF
TGTGCCAGCAGCCCGCAAGGACAGGGGGCGGGCGGCTACACCTTC
>TRBV6-5|NA|TRBJ2-3|many|15
CASSYRGVHTDTQYF
TGTGCCAGCAGTTACCGGGGAGTACACACAGATACGCAGTATTTT
>TRBV10-3|TRBD2|TRBJ2-1|NA|14
CAISERTSGNEQFF
TGTGCCATCAGTGAGAGGACTAGCGGGAATGAGCAGTTCTTC
>TRBV7-2|NA|TRBJ1-4|many|14
CASSLGFSNEKLFF
TGTGCCAGCAGCTTAGGATTCTCTAATGAAAAACTGTTTTTT
>TRBV7-7|NA|TRBJ2-3|NA|14
CASSTLGGADTQYF
TGTGCTAGCAGCACACTTGGGGGCGCAGATACGCAGTATTTT
>TRBV6-4|NA|TRBJ2-3|many|13
CASSDRTTDTQYF
TGTGCCAGCAGCGACAGGACGACAGATACGCAGTATTTT
>TRBV6-2/TRBV6-3|NA|TRBJ2-3|few|15
CASSSGDTHTDTQYF
TGTGCCAGCAGTTCGGGGGACACACACACAGATACGCAGTATTTT
>TRBV5-1|TRBD2|TRBJ2-3|few|17
CASSLGMRGVSTDTQYF
TGCGCCAGCAGCTTGGGGATGCGGGGGGTGAGCACAGATACGCAGTATTTT
>TRBV12-3/TRBV12-4|NA|TRBJ1-5|NA|14
CASSLSRGVLPQHF
TGTGCCAGCAGTTTAAGCAGGGGCGTCTTGCCCCAGCATTTT